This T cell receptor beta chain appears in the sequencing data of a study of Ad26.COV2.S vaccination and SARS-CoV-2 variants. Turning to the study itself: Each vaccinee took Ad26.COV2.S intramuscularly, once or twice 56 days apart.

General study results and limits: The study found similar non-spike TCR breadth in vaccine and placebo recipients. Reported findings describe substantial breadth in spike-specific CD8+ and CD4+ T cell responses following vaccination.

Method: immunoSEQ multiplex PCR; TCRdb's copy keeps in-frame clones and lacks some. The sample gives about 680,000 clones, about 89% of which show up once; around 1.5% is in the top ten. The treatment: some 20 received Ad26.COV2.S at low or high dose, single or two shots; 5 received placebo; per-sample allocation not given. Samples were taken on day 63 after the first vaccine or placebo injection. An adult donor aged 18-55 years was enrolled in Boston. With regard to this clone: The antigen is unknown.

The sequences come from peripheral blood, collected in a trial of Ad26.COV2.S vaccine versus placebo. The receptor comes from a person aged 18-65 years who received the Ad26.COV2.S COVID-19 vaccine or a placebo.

The CDR3 DNA reads as TGTGCCAGCAGCCAAGCCGGTTTTACCTACGAGCAGTACTTC. It encodes CASSQAGFTYEQYF. The chain combines TRBV3-1 (or the pseudogene TRBV3-2) with TRBJ2-7, with no clear D. This CDR3 is built from 14 residues. The germline CDR1 and CDR2 sequences are LGHDT and YNNKEL (reference sequence). V lost 1 base and J lost 2, with 9 bases in between.